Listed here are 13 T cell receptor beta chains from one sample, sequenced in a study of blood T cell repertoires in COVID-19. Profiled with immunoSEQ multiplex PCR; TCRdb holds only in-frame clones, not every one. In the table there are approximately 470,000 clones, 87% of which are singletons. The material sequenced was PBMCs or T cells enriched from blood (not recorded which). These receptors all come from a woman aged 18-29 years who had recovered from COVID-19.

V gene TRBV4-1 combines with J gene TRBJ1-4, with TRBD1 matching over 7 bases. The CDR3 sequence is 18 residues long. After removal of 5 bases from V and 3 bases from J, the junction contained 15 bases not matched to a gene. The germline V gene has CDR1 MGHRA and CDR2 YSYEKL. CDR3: CASSSYARQGIPNEKLFF. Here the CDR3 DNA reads TGCGCCAGCAGCTCATACGCTAGACAGGGAATCCCTAATGAAAAACTGTTTTTT.

CDR3 region: CASGRGYNEQFF. The CDR3 coding sequence is TGTGCCAGCGGACGGGGCTACAATGAGCAGTTCTTC. The chain joins TRBV2 to TRBJ2-1, with D possibly TRBD2 on 5 matching bases. The germline V gene has CDR1 SNHLY and CDR2 FYNNEI. The CDR3 contains 12 residues. The V gene lost 8 bases and the J gene lost 3 bases, with 8 bases spanning the gap.

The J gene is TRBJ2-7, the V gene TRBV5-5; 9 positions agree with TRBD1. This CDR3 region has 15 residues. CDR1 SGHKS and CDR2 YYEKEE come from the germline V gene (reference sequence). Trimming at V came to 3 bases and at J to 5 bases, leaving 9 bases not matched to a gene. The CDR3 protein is CASSSPGTGYHEQYF. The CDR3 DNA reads TGTGCCAGCAGCTCCCCCGGGACAGGGTACCACGAGCAGTACTTC.

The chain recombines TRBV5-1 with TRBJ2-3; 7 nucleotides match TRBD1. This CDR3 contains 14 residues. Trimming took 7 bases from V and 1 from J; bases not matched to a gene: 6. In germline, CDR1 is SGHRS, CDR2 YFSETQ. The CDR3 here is CASRKGAGTDTQYF. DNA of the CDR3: TGCGCCAGCCGAAAGGGGGCCGGCACAGATACGCAGTATTTT. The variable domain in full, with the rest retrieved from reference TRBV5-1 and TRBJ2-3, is KAGVTQTPRYLIKTRGQQVTLSCSPISGHRSVSWYQQTPGQGLQFLFEYFSETQRNKGNFPGRFSGRQFSNSRSEMNVSTLELGDSALYLCASRKGAGTDTQYFGPGTRLTVL.

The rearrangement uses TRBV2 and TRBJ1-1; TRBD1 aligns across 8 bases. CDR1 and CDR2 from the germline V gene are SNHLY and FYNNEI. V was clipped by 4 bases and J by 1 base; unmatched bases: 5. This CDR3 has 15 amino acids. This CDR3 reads CASSGQGTGNTEAFF. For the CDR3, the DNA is TGTGCCAGCAGTGGGCAAGGGACAGGGAACACTGAAGCTTTCTTT.

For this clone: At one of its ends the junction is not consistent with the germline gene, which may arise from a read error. CDR3 nucleotides: TGTGCCAGCAGCTTAGAGGGACTAGCGGGGGAATTT. Its protein product is CASSLEGLAGEF. The chain links TRBV11-2 to TRBJ2-3, with 14 bases fitting TRBD2. CDR1 is SGHAT and CDR2 is FQNNGV in the germline V gene. The CDR3 covers 12 residues.

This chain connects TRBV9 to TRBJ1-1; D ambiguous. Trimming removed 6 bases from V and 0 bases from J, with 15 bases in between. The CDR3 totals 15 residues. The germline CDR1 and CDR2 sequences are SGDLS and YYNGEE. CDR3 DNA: TGTGCCAGCACCCGGGGAGGGCAGCTGAACACTGAAGCTTTCTTT. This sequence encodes CASTRGGQLNTEAFF.

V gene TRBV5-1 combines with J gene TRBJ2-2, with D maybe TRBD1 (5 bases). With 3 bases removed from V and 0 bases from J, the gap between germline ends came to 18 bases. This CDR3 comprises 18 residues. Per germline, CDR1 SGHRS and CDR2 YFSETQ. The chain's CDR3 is CASSSIDSIVSNTGELFF. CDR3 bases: TGCGCCAGCAGCTCCATCGACAGTATAGTATCGAACACCGGGGAGCTGTTTTTT.

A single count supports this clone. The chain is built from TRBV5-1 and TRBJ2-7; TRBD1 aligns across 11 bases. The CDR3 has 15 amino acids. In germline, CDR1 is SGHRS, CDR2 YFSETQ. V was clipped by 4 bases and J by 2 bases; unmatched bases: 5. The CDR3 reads CASSQEGQGAYEQYF. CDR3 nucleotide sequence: TGCGCCAGCAGCCAGGAGGGACAGGGGGCCTACGAGCAGTACTTC.

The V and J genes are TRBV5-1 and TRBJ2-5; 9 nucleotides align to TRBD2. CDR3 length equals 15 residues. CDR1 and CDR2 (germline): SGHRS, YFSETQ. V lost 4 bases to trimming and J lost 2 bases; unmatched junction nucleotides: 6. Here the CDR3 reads CASSRASGDQETQYF. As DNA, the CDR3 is TGCGCCAGCAGCCGCGCTAGCGGGGATCAAGAGACCCAGTACTTC.

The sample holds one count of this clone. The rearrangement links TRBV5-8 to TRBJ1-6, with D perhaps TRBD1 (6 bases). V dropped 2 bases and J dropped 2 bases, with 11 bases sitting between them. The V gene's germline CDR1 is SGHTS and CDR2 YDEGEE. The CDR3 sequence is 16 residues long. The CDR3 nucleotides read TGTGCCAGCAGCTTTTTGCAGGGGACCTATAATTCACCCCTCCACTTT. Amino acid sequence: CASSFLQGTYNSPLHF. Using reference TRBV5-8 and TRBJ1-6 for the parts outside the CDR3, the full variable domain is EAGVTQSPTHLIKTRGQQATLRCSPISGHTSVYWYQQALGLGLQFLLWYDEGEERNRGNFPPRFSGRQFPNYSSELNVNALELEDSALYLCASSFLQGTYNSPLHFGNGTRLTVT.

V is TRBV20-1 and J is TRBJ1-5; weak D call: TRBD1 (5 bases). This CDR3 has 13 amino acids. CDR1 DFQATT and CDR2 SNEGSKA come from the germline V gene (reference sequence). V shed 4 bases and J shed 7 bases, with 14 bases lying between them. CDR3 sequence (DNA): TGCAGTGCTATTGAGGTCCGGGGGCAGCCCCAGCATTTT. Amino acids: CSAIEVRGQPQHF.

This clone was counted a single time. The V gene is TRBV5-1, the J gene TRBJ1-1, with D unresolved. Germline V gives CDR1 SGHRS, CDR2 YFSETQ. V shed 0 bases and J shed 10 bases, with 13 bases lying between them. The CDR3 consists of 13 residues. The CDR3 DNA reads TGCGCCAGCAGCTTGGATCCGGGAGCGGGAGCTTTCTTT. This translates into CASSLDPGAGAFF.